This T cell receptor beta chain was profiled in a study of blood T cell repertoires in COVID-19. Study background: Material from acute and convalescent COVID-19 was sourced from the United States, Italy and Spain. PBMCs, B-cell-depleted T cells, or T cells were the source of the cDNA or gDNA that made up the material.

Per germline, CDR1 SNHLY and CDR2 FYNNEI. CDR3 length: 15 amino acids. V was pared by 9 bases and J by 4 bases, with 14 bases of the junction left unmatched. Original methodology: The authors estimated nucleated cell counts from reference gene primer amplification. Sequencing was performed with immunoSEQ multiplex PCR; in TCRdb, only in-frame clones are kept and a portion is missing. V and J calls and clone size are as listed in that table; D and trimming were resolved from the DNA. The sample shows about 98,000 clones, around 82% of them seen only once. The chain has TRBV2 and TRBJ2-7, with 8 bases identical to TRBD1. This receptor was obtained from a man aged 65 to 85 with active or convalescent COVID-19. Sequencing was performed on peripheral blood. The CDR3 DNA sequence: TGTGCCAGGCGAGTACGGGACAGGCACTTTTACGAGCAGTACTTC. It yields the protein CARRVRDRHFYEQYF.